The TCR beta chain under discussion was sequenced for a study of shared clonotypes between healthy human individuals. Study results and caveats: Depth was large, yet rarefaction showed that sorted-subset sequencing was incomplete. Naive CD4 clonotypes overlapped across several donors at approximately 5.3%.

Profiling relied on immunoSEQ multiplex PCR, and the TCRdb table lists in-frame clones only, not all of them. The sample includes 2 million to 2.5 million clones, 90% to 95% of them seen just once. On this clone itself: The antigen is undetermined.

There are 16 residues in the CDR3. With V trimmed by 4 bases and J by 3 bases, 7 bases remained unmatched. In germline, CDR1 is MNHNS, CDR2 SASEGT. This TCR was recovered from a man aged 18 to 29 in good health. Some clones in this sample may be carry-over from other donors' samples. This chain joins TRBV6-1 and TRBJ1-4; 8 bases are a match to TRBD1. The sequenced sample was naive CD4+ T cells from PBMCs. Subset: CD45RA+ positively selected. The CDR3, as DNA: TGTGCCAGCAGTGGGGCAGGGGGCCTTTCTAATGAAAAACTGTTTTTT. It encodes CASSGAGGLSNEKLFF.